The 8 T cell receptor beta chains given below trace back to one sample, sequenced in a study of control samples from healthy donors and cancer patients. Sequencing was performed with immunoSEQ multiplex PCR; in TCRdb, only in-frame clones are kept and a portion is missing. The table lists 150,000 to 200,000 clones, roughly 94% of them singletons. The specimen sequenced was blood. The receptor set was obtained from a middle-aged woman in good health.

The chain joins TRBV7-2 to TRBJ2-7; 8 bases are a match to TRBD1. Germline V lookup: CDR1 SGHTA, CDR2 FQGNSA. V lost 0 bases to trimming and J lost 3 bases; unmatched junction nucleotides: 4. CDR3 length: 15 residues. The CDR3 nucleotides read TGTGCCAGCAGCTTAGCCTCCGGGACAGGCTACGAGCAGTACTTC. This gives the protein CASSLASGTGYEQYF.

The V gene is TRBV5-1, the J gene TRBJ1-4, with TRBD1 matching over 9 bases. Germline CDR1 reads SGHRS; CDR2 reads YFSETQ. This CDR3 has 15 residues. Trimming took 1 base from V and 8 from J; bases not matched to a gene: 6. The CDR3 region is CASSLSGTGREKLFF. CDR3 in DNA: TGCGCCAGCAGCTTGTCCGGGACAGGGCGGGAAAAACTGTTTTTT.

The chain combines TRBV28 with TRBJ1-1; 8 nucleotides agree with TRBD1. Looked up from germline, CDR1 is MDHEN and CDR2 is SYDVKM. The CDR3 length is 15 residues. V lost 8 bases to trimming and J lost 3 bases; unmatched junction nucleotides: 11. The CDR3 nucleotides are TGTGCCAGCCGGGTAGGACAGGGTGGAGACACTGAAGCTTTCTTT. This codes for CASRVGQGGDTEAFF.

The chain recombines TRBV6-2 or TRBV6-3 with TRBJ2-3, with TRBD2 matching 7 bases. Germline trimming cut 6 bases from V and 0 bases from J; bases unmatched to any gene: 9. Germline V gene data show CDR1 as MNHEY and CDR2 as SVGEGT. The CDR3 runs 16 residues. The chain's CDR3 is CASSPRGGGSTDTQYF. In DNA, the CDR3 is TGTGCCAGCAGCCCACGGGGCGGGGGTAGCACAGATACGCAGTATTTT.

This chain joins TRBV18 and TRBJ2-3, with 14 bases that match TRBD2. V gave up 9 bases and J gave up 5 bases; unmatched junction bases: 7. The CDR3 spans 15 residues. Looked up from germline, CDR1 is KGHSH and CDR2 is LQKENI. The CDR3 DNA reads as TGTGCCAGTTCCCGGACTAGCGGGGGGCGAGATACGCAGTATTTT. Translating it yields CASSRTSGGRDTQYF.

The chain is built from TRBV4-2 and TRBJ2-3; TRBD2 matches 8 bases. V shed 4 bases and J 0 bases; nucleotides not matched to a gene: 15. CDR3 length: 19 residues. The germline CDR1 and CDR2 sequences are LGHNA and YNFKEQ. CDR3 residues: CASSLGASGGALSTDTQYF. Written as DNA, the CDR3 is TGTGCCAGCAGCCTCGGGGCGTCCGGGGGGGCTCTCAGCACAGATACGCAGTATTTT.

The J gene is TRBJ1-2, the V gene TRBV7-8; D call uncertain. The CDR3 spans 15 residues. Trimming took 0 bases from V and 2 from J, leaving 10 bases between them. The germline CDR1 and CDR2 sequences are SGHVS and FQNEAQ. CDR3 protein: CASSLADGSNYGYTF. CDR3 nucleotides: TGTGCCAGCAGCTTAGCAGACGGATCAAACTATGGCTACACCTTC. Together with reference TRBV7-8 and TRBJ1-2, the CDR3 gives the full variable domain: GAGVSQSPRYKVAKRGQDVALRCDPISGHVSLFWYQQALGQGPEFLTYFQNEAQLDKSGLPSDRFFAERPEGSVSTLKIQRTQQEDSAVYLCASSLADGSNYGYTFGSGTRLTVV.

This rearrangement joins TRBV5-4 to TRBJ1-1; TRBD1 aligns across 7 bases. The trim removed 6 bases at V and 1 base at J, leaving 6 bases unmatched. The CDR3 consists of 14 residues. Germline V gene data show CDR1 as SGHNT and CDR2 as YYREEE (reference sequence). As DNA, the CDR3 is TGTGCCAGCAACCTACAGGGGCCGAACACTGAAGCTTTCTTT. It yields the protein CASNLQGPNTEAFF.